This T cell receptor (beta chain) was sequenced in a study of regulatory T cells in long-lasting Graves disease. Looked up from germline, CDR1 is SNHLY and CDR2 is FYNNEI. Trimming shortened V by 0 bases and J by 7 bases, and 16 bases separated the two germline ends. This CDR3 has 15 residues. Time point meaning: newly diagnosed GD, antithyroid drugs for less than 3 months. Scientists built the TCR library using RNA that was extracted from PBMCs. CDR3 regions were amplified by Arm-PCR using iRepertoire HTBI primers to build TCR beta libraries. TCRdb called the multiplex PCR reads again in MiXCR, with one record for every CDR3 protein. The repertoire holds 500,000 or so distinct CDR3 sequences, less than 15% seen once, with approximately 15% in the top ten. This clonotype was counted ten times or more. These data also formed part of another study, on T cells in Graves' hyperthyroidism and ophthalmopathy.

The chain combines TRBV2 with TRBJ2-7; D is uncertain. This TCR was recovered from a woman aged 45-65 years with Graves disease. This sample comprised peripheral blood mononuclear cells (PBMCs), obtained at new diagnosis, from a patient treated with antithyroid drugs. The CDR3 protein is CASSEATDLLGEQYF. The CDR3 coding sequence is TGTGCCAGCAGTGAAGCAACAGACCTCTTGGGGGAGCAGTACTTC.